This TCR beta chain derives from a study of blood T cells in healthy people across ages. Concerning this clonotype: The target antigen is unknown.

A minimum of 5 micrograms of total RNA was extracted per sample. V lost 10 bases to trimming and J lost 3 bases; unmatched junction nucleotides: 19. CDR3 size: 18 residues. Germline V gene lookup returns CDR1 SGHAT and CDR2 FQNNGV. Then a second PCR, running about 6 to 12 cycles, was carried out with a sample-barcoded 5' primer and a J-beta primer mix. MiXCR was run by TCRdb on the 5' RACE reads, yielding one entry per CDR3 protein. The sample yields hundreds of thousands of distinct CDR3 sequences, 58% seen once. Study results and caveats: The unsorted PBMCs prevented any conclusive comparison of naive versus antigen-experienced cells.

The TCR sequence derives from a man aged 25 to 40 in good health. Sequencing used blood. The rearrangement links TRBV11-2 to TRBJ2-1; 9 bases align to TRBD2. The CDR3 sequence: CANASGLAGPTCYNEQFF. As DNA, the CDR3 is TGTGCCAATGCGTCGGGTCTAGCGGGACCGACCTGCTACAATGAGCAGTTCTTC.